A selection of T cell receptor beta chains follows, all from one sample in a study of T cell repertoires in cytomegalovirus infection. Each CDR3 protein is one row after TCRdb ran MiXCR on the reads. The repertoire holds about 310,000 distinct CDR3 sequences, with more than 20% as singletons. Their antigens remain unidentified. Specimen: cultured PBMCs, collected from culture after CMV antigen stimulation. Receptors were obtained from a human donor in good health (CMV status not recorded). Some clones in this sample may be carry-over from other donors' samples. The CDR3 runs from the conserved cysteine through the conserved F or W. Fields, in order: J gene, V gene, D gene, CDR3 length, CDR3 protein. A D gene is named only where the DNA matches it firmly.

TRBJ2-1	TRBV5-1	-	16	CASSNLDRSRYNEQFF
TRBJ2-3	TRBV6-1	-	15	CASILAQGAADTQYF
TRBJ2-4	TRBV7-9	TRBD1	14	CASSRTGVKNIQYF
TRBJ2-7	TRBV10-3	TRBD1	13	CAITRDSSYEQYF
TRBJ2-1	TRBV12-5	-	13	CASGLSPGNEQFF
TRBJ2-7	TRBV6-1	TRBD2	14	CASREGLGAYEQYF
TRBJ2-1	TRBV7-6	-	17	CASSLNSGGSPGNEQFF
TRBJ2-7	TRBV4-1	TRBD2	15	CASSQDWAGRDEQYF
TRBJ2-3	TRBV19	TRBD2	14	CASSTREGTDTQYF
TRBJ2-5	TRBV15	-	15	CATSRDQSEGETQYF
TRBJ1-5	TRBV12-5	-	15	CASGFSRVGNQPQHF
TRBJ2-3	TRBV7-9	-	17	CASSVLFEGRSTDTQYF
TRBJ1-1	TRBV4-1	-	12	CASRDLNTEAFF
TRBJ2-5	TRBV7-2	TRBD2	13	CASSLWGGKTQYF
TRBJ1-2	TRBV19	TRBD1	16	CASIGDRGGSNYGYTF
TRBJ1-1	TRBV19	TRBD1	15	CASSISGTVNTEAFF
TRBJ2-3	TRBV4-3	-	15	CASSQGTGVTDTQYF
TRBJ2-2	TRBV18	TRBD2	15	CASSSTSGDTGELFF
TRBJ1-2	TRBV7-2	-	15	CASSSTPADVYGYTF